The rows below give T cell receptor beta chains drawn from one sample of a study of blood T cell repertoires in COVID-19. Data came from immunoSEQ multiplex PCR; TCRdb stores just in-frame clones and leaves some out. Among a few hundred thousand clones listed, roughly 87% were seen once. Sequenced input: PBMCs or T cells enriched from blood (not recorded which). The source of these receptors is a woman in her 30s who had recovered from COVID-19. Each CDR3 is given with its conserved first and last residue. D genes are given only for firm matches. A clone size is listed for some rows: how often the clone was seen (once, few, many), or a class if it is expanded.

size	V	J	D	DNA	CDR3
NA	TRBV28	TRBJ1-1	TRBD1	TGTGCCAGCATTCAACGCCACACAGGGGGCAGAGAAGCTTTCTTT	CASIQRHTGGREAFF
NA	TRBV30	TRBJ1-3	NA	TGTGCCTGGGCTACAGGGAGCTCTGGAAACACCATATATTTT	CAWATGSSGNTIYF
NA	TRBV5-1	TRBJ1-1	NA	TGCGCCAGCAGCTCAGGGGAAATGAACACTGAAGCTTTCTTT	CASSSGEMNTEAFF
NA	TRBV11-2	TRBJ2-5	TRBD1	TGTGCCAGCAGCCCTCCAGGGGGAGAGACCCAGTACTTC	CASSPPGGETQYF
NA	TRBV6-5	TRBJ1-2	NA	TGTGCCAGCAGATTTAATGGGCTGAACTATGGCTACACCTTC	CASRFNGLNYGYTF
NA	TRBV27	TRBJ1-1	NA	TGTGCCAGCAGTTTAAATACGTGGGGGGGGGACACTGAAGCTTTCTTT	CASSLNTWGGDTEAFF
NA	TRBV7-8	TRBJ1-1	NA	TGTGCCAGCAGCTTAGACGGAGGGTATTCTGAAGCTTTCTTT	CASSLDGGYSEAFF
NA	TRBV19	TRBJ2-7	NA	TGTGCCAGTAGATCGACAGGCTGGAGTTACGAGCAGTACTTC	CASRSTGWSYEQYF
NA	TRBV4-1	TRBJ2-1	TRBD1	TGCGCCAGCAGCCGGATCGAGACGACAGGGGTCAATGAGCAGTTCTTC	CASSRIETTGVNEQFF
many	TRBV7-8	TRBJ2-7	NA	TGTGCCAGCAGCTCGCGAGCGGAAAGGACCCTCTACGAGCAGTACTTC	CASSSRAERTLYEQYF
NA	TRBV5-5	TRBJ1-3	NA	TGTGCCAGCAGCTTGGAATTTGGCAACTCTGGAAACACCATATATTTT	CASSLEFGNSGNTIYF
NA	TRBV25-1	TRBJ2-3	TRBD2	TGTGCCAGCAGTACCCGGACTAGCGGAGGCCTCAGGGCGCAGTATTTT	CASSTRTSGGLRAQYF
NA	TRBV5-1	TRBJ2-7	NA	TGCGCCAGCAGCTTGGCTGGGCGGGGGCCGATGGGGGAGCAGTACTTC	CASSLAGRGPMGEQYF
NA	TRBV18	TRBJ2-2	TRBD1	TGTGCCAGCTCACACGGAACAAGACAGGGGACGAGCGGGGAGCTGTTTTTT	CASSHGTRQGTSGELFF
NA	TRBV4-1	TRBJ2-2	NA	TGCGCCAGCAGCCAATTTCCAGGATCCACCGGGGAGCTGTTTTTT	CASSQFPGSTGELFF
once	TRBV28	TRBJ2-3	NA	TGTGCCAGCAGTTTTAGGAGTGGAATGGACAGAGATACGCAGTATTTT	CASSFRSGMDRDTQYF
once	TRBV28	TRBJ1-5	TRBD1	TGTGCCAGCACCAAAAGGACAGGGGGACAGCCCCAGCATTTT	CASTKRTGGQPQHF
NA	TRBV4-3	TRBJ2-2	TRBD1	TGCGCCAGCAGCCAAGATAGGGTGGACAGGGTCACCGGGGAGCTGTTTTTT	CASSQDRVDRVTGELFF